This T cell receptor (beta chain) was sequenced for a study of cytomegalovirus exposure and HLA in healthy donors. Study-level findings and limits: Apparent HLA restriction characterized most CMV-associated TCR beta chains in a later analysis. As was reported, the HLA-A and HLA-B alleles of most subjects were accurately predicted from TCR beta sequences. A later look showed TCR association rates differing by HLA locus, highest for DRB1 and lowest for HLA-C.

Details on this clone: The antigen is not known.

The PCR had 60 Vbeta and 13 Jbeta primers. The table came from immunoSEQ multiplex PCR; TCRdb's copy has only in-frame clones and leaves some out. The table lists roughly 160,000 clones, 80% of them singletons. The source material was PBMCs. This TCR was sampled from a man between 18 and 35 years old in good health and CMV-seropositive.

CDR3 coding DNA: TGTGCCAGCAGTCCCCTGACTAGCGGGGTTCTAGGTGAGCAGTTCTTC. Translating it yields CASSPLTSGVLGEQFF. The gene calls are TRBV2 and TRBJ2-1; 11 positions agree with TRBD2. The junction had 12 bases not matched to a gene; V was cut back by 5 bases and J by 9 bases. Germline values: CDR1 SNHLY, CDR2 FYNNEI. The CDR3 length is 16 residues.